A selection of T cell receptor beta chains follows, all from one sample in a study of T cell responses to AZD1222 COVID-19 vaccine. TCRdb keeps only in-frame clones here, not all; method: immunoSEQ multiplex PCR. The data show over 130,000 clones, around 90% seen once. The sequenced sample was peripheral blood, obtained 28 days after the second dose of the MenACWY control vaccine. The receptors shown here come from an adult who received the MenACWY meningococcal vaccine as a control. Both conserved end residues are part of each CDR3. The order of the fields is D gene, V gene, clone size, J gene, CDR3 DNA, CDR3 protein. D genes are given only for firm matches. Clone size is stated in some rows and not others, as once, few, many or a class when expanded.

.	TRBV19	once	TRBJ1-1	TGTGCCAGTAGTATAGAGGGTATATTTCGGGGACTCAATCCTGAAGCTTTCTTT	CASSIEGIFRGLNPEAFF
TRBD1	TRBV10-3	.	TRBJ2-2	TGTGCCATCAGTGGGGGACAGGCTCTGAACACCGGGGAGCTGTTTTTT	CAISGGQALNTGELFF
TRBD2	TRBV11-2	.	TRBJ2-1	TGTGCCAGCAGCTACCTAGCGGGGGCCCAAAATGAGCAGTTCTTC	CASSYLAGAQNEQFF
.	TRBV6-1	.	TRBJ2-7	TGTGCCAGCGCCCCCGGGGGTCGGACCTACGAGCAGTACTTC	CASAPGGRTYEQYF
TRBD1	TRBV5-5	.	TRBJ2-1	TGTGCCAGCAGCTTGGATGCAGGGGGCATAAATGAGCAGTTCTTC	CASSLDAGGINEQFF
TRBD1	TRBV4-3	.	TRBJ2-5	TGCGCCAGCAGCCAAGATCGTAAGGGGGCTGGTGGGGTCGGGTACCAAGAGACCCAGTACTTC	CASSQDRKGAGGVGYQETQYF
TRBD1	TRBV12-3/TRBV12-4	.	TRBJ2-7	TGTGCCAGCAGTTCCGGGACAGGGCGCGAGCAGTACTTC	CASSSGTGREQYF
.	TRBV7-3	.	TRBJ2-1	TGTGCCAGCAGCTCAACAGGCGCAAGTGGGGTCAATGAGCAGTTCTTC	CASSSTGASGVNEQFF
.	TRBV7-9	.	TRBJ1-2	TGTGCCAGCAGCTTAGACAGTTATGGCTACACCTTC	CASSLDSYGYTF
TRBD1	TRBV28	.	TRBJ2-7	TGTGCCAGCAGTTCTGGGACAGGGTCGTACGAGCAGTACTTC	CASSSGTGSYEQYF
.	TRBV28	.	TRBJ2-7	TGTGCCAGCAGACGCCGACAGGAGACCTACGAGCAGTACTTC	CASRRRQETYEQYF
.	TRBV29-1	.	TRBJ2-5	TGCAGCGTCGGGGGACAGACAATTGGGACCCAGTACTTC	CSVGGQTIGTQYF
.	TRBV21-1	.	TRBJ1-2	TGTGCCAGCAGCCTAGGGGGAGGGGAGGGATTTGGCTATGGCTACACCTTC	CASSLGGGEGFGYGYTF
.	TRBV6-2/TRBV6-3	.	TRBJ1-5	TGTGCCAGCAGTTACTCACGGGGATGGAGCAATCAGCCCCAGCATTTT	CASSYSRGWSNQPQHF
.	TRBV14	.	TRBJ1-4	TGTGCCAGCAGCCAAGAGGGGGCAACGGAACTGTTTTTT	CASSQEGATELFF
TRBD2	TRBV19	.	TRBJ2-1	TGTGCCAGTAGTAATCCCAGCGGGAATCACAATGAGCAGTTCTTC	CASSNPSGNHNEQFF
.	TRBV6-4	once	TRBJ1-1	TGTGCCAGCAGTGACTCGATTCGAATGGGTATGGACACTGAAGCTTTCTTT	CASSDSIRMGMDTEAFF
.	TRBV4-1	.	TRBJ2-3	TGCGCCAGCAGCCAAGATCCGTCGGGGGGCGCCCAAGATACGCAGTATTTT	CASSQDPSGGAQDTQYF
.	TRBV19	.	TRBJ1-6	TGTGCCAGTAGTTCCCGGACAGCGACTCATTCACCCCTCCACTTT	CASSSRTATHSPLHF
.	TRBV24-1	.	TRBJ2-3	TGTGCCATAGGGGGTACTAGCACAGATACGCAGTATTTT	CAIGGTSTDTQYF
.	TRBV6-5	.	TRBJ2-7	TGTGCCAGCAGCAGTACCTCCTACGAGCAGTACTTC	CASSSTSYEQYF
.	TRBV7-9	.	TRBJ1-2	TGTGCCAGCAGCTTCGCTCGCGAGTATGGCTACACCTTC	CASSFAREYGYTF
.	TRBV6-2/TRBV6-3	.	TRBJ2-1	TGTGCCAGCAGTCAGATTGCGACCCATAATAAGGGCAATGAGCAGTTCTTC	CASSQIATHNKGNEQFF
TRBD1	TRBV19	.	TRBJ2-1	TGTGCCACACAAACCCGGGACAGTCGCTACAATGAGCAGTTCTTC	CATQTRDSRYNEQFF
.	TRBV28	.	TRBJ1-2	TGTGCCAGCAGTTTAAGAAACTATGGCTACACCTTC	CASSLRNYGYTF
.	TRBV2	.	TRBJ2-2	TGTGCCAGCAGTGAAAGGGCGGGAAACACCGGGGAGCTGTTTTTT	CASSERAGNTGELFF
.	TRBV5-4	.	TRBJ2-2	TGTGCCAGCAGCTTGGGTGGGGTTTTAAACACCGGGGAGCTGTTTTTT	CASSLGGVLNTGELFF
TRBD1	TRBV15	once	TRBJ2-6	TGTGCCACCAGCAAAGACAGGGCCTCTGGGGCCAACGTCCTGACTTTC	CATSKDRASGANVLTF
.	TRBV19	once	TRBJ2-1	TGTGCCAGTAGCACCGATCCGGGACGTCGAAATGAGCAGTTCTTC	CASSTDPGRRNEQFF
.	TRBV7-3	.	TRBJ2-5	TGTGCCAGCAGCTTAAATCCGCGGGCGCAAGAGACCCAGTACTTC	CASSLNPRAQETQYF
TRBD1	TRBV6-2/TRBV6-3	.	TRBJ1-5	TGTGCCAGCAGTTACTCCGGAGGGGGCTCTCAGCCCCAGCATTTT	CASSYSGGGSQPQHF
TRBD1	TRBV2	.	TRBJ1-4	TGTGCCAGCAGTGGGCGGACAGGCCACTATGAAAAACTGTTTTTT	CASSGRTGHYEKLFF
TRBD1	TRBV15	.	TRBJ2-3	TGTGCCACCAGCAGAGGGACAGGCGGCACAGATGCGCAGTATTTT	CATSRGTGGTDAQYF
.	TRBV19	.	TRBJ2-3	TGTGCCAGTAGTATTTTAAACACGCAGTATTTT	CASSILNTQYF
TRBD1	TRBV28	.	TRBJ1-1	TGTGCCAGCAGTTTATCTGGGACAGTGAACACTGAAGCTTTCTTT	CASSLSGTVNTEAFF